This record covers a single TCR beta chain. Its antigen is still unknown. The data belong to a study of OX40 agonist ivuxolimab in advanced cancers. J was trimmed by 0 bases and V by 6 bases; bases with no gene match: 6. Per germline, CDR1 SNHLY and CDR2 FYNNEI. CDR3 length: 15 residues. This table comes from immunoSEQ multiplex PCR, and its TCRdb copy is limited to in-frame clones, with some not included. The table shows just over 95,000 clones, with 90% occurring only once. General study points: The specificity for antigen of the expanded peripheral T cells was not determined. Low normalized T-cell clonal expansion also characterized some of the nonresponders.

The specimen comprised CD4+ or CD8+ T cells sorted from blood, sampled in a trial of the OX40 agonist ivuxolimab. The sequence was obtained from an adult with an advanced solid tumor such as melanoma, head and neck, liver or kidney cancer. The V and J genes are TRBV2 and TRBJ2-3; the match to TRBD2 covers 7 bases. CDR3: CASSPSGPSTDTQYF. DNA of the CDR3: TGTGCCAGCAGCCCTAGCGGCCCTAGCACAGATACGCAGTATTTT.